These T cell receptor beta chains were read from a single sample in a study of PD-1 blockade in mismatch repair-deficient tumors. Some clones are missing from TCRdb's copy, which holds only in-frame ones; the method was immunoSEQ multiplex PCR. The sample shows 60,000 to 65,000 clones, around 88% of them seen only once. This specimen consisted of peripheral blood, obtained 52 weeks after starting pembrolizumab. These receptors all stem from an adult with mismatch repair-deficient cancer. Both conserved end residues are part of each CDR3. The D gene is left open where the match is weak. Expanded clones get a size class; other rows say once, few or many, or leave the size out.

J gene: TRBJ2-7; clone size: few; V gene: TRBV6-5; D gene: NA; CDR3 DNA: TGTGCCAGCGGACCGAGGAGGGCGGTCGACGAGCAGTACTTC; CDR3 protein: CASGPRRAVDEQYF
J gene: TRBJ1-5; clone size: NA; V gene: TRBV27; D gene: NA; CDR3 DNA: TGTGCCAGCAGTTTCGGTCGCAATCAGCCCCAGCATTTT; CDR3 protein: CASSFGRNQPQHF
J gene: TRBJ2-7; clone size: NA; V gene: TRBV6-1; D gene: NA; CDR3 DNA: TGTGCCAGCAGTGAAACAGGAAGCTCCTACGAGCAGTACTTC; CDR3 protein: CASSETGSSYEQYF
J gene: TRBJ2-1; clone size: once; V gene: TRBV6-1; D gene: NA; CDR3 DNA: TGTGCCAGCGGGAACAATGAGCAGTTCTTC; CDR3 protein: CASGNNEQFF
J gene: TRBJ2-5; clone size: few; V gene: TRBV7-8; D gene: NA; CDR3 DNA: TGTGCCACGACGACAGACCAAGAGACCCAGTACTTC; CDR3 protein: CATTTDQETQYF
J gene: TRBJ2-2; clone size: NA; V gene: TRBV11-3; D gene: NA; CDR3 DNA: TGTGCCAGCAGCTTAGGTCCATCTTTGGCCGGGGAGCTGTTTTTT; CDR3 protein: CASSLGPSLAGELFF
J gene: TRBJ2-7; clone size: NA; V gene: TRBV4-2; D gene: NA; CDR3 DNA: TGTGCCAGCAGCCAAGCCGTGGCGGAGAGCTCCTACGAGCAGTACTTC; CDR3 protein: CASSQAVAESSYEQYF
J gene: TRBJ2-3; clone size: NA; V gene: TRBV6-1; D gene: TRBD1; CDR3 DNA: TGTGCCAGCAGTGAAGATGGGACAGGGTGGGGCACAGATACGCAGTATTTT; CDR3 protein: CASSEDGTGWGTDTQYF
J gene: TRBJ2-5; clone size: NA; V gene: TRBV7-9; D gene: TRBD2; CDR3 DNA: TGTGCCAGCAGCTTACTGGCTAGCGGTCAAGAGACCCAGTACTTC; CDR3 protein: CASSLLASGQETQYF
J gene: TRBJ2-1; clone size: NA; V gene: TRBV15; D gene: TRBD2; CDR3 DNA: TGTGCCACCAGCAGACATCGGGGCGGGAGGTTCTATGAGCAGTTCTTC; CDR3 protein: CATSRHRGGRFYEQFF
J gene: TRBJ2-1; clone size: NA; V gene: TRBV4-2; D gene: TRBD2; CDR3 DNA: TGTGCCAGCAGGGCACCGGGAGGCTCCTACAATGAGCAGTTCTTC; CDR3 protein: CASRAPGGSYNEQFF
J gene: TRBJ1-4; clone size: NA; V gene: TRBV27; D gene: NA; CDR3 DNA: TGTGCCAGCAGTTTAGAGGGAGAAAAACTGTTTTTT; CDR3 protein: CASSLEGEKLFF
J gene: TRBJ1-1; clone size: NA; V gene: TRBV4-1; D gene: NA; CDR3 DNA: TGCGCCAGCAGCCGGTTAAGCAACAGGATGAACACTGAAGCTTTCTTT; CDR3 protein: CASSRLSNRMNTEAFF
J gene: TRBJ2-5; clone size: NA; V gene: TRBV28; D gene: NA; CDR3 DNA: TGTGCCAGCAGATTGGTCAGGTCGGGAGAGACCCAGTACTTC; CDR3 protein: CASRLVRSGETQYF
J gene: TRBJ2-1; clone size: NA; V gene: TRBV9; D gene: NA; CDR3 DNA: TGTGCCAGCAGCGTAGGAGGCTTTAACTACAATGAGCAGTTCTTC; CDR3 protein: CASSVGGFNYNEQFF
J gene: TRBJ1-5; clone size: NA; V gene: TRBV19; D gene: NA; CDR3 DNA: TGTGCCAGTAGTATTTCCGACGAAGGCAATCAGCCCCAGCATTTT; CDR3 protein: CASSISDEGNQPQHF
J gene: TRBJ2-6; clone size: NA; V gene: TRBV29-1; D gene: TRBD1; CDR3 DNA: TGCAGCGTTGTTTTCCCGACAGGGGGGACTGGGGCCAACGTCCTGACTTTC; CDR3 protein: CSVVFPTGGTGANVLTF
J gene: TRBJ2-7; clone size: NA; V gene: TRBV5-4; D gene: NA; CDR3 DNA: TGTGCCAGCAGCTTCCGGGGGAACGAGCAGTACTTC; CDR3 protein: CASSFRGNEQYF
J gene: TRBJ2-3; clone size: NA; V gene: TRBV5-1; D gene: TRBD2; CDR3 DNA: TGCGCCAGCAGCCCCTGGGGACTAGCTTTCACAGATACGCAGTATTTT; CDR3 protein: CASSPWGLAFTDTQYF
J gene: TRBJ2-1; clone size: few; V gene: TRBV5-1; D gene: TRBD2; CDR3 DNA: TGCGCCAGCAGGGCGGGACTAGCTATTCCCAATGAGCAGTTCTTC; CDR3 protein: CASRAGLAIPNEQFF
J gene: TRBJ2-3; clone size: NA; V gene: TRBV11-2; D gene: TRBD1; CDR3 DNA: TGTGCCAGCAGCTTAGATGCAGGGGGCTTCGCAGATACGCAGTATTTT; CDR3 protein: CASSLDAGGFADTQYF
J gene: TRBJ1-2; clone size: NA; V gene: TRBV12-5; D gene: TRBD1; CDR3 DNA: TGTGCTAGTGGTTCTTGGGACAGTAACTATGGCTACACCTTC; CDR3 protein: CASGSWDSNYGYTF
J gene: TRBJ2-5; clone size: NA; V gene: TRBV4-3; D gene: NA; CDR3 DNA: TGCGCCAGCAGCCAAGGTGACAGTCAAGAGACCCAGTACTTC; CDR3 protein: CASSQGDSQETQYF
J gene: TRBJ2-7; clone size: few; V gene: TRBV2; D gene: NA; CDR3 DNA: TGTGCCAGCAGTGGATACGAGCAGTACTTC; CDR3 protein: CASSGYEQYF
J gene: TRBJ2-1; clone size: few; V gene: TRBV9; D gene: NA; CDR3 DNA: TGTGCCAGCAGCCCGACGGACAGAACGATCACCTACAATGAGCAGTTCTTC; CDR3 protein: CASSPTDRTITYNEQFF
J gene: TRBJ2-2; clone size: NA; V gene: TRBV29-1; D gene: NA; CDR3 DNA: TGCAGCGTTCTAACTAGCTACGGGGAGCTGTTTTTT; CDR3 protein: CSVLTSYGELFF
J gene: TRBJ1-3; clone size: once; V gene: TRBV9; D gene: NA; CDR3 DNA: TGTGCCAGCAGCGTAGCCGTCTCTGGAAACACCATATATTTT; CDR3 protein: CASSVAVSGNTIYF
J gene: TRBJ2-7; clone size: NA; V gene: TRBV7-8; D gene: TRBD1; CDR3 DNA: TGTGCCAGCAGCTTAGCTCCGGGACAGGAGAACGAGCAGTACTTC; CDR3 protein: CASSLAPGQENEQYF
J gene: TRBJ1-1; clone size: NA; V gene: TRBV11-3; D gene: TRBD1; CDR3 DNA: TGTGCCAGCAGCCATCCCTGGGGCGAGGGGGCGACTGAAGCTTTCTTT; CDR3 protein: CASSHPWGEGATEAFF
J gene: TRBJ1-1; clone size: NA; V gene: TRBV7-8; D gene: NA; CDR3 DNA: TGTGCCAGCAGCGCCCGTAGTGGGGGAAGGGGTGAAGCTTTCTTT; CDR3 protein: CASSARSGGRGEAFF
J gene: TRBJ2-1; clone size: NA; V gene: TRBV7-9; D gene: NA; CDR3 DNA: TGTGCCAGCAGCGGGTTTAGCGGCCGCTCCTACAATGAGCAGTTCTTC; CDR3 protein: CASSGFSGRSYNEQFF
J gene: TRBJ2-3; clone size: once; V gene: TRBV7-2; D gene: NA; CDR3 DNA: TGTGCCAGCAGCTTAGGGGCCACTAGCACAGATACGCAGTATTTT; CDR3 protein: CASSLGATSTDTQYF
J gene: TRBJ2-7; clone size: NA; V gene: TRBV7-9; D gene: TRBD1; CDR3 DNA: TGTGCCAGCAGCTTAGCCCCCGGGACAGGGTTCTACGAGCAGTACTTC; CDR3 protein: CASSLAPGTGFYEQYF
J gene: TRBJ2-5; clone size: once; V gene: TRBV4-1; D gene: TRBD2; CDR3 DNA: TGCGCCAGCAGCCACCGATTTGGCGGACTAGCCCAAGAGACCCAGTACTTC; CDR3 protein: CASSHRFGGLAQETQYF
J gene: TRBJ2-2; clone size: NA; V gene: TRBV19; D gene: TRBD1; CDR3 DNA: TGTGCCAGTGGACGACACAGGGGACAGGGGGACACCGGGGAGCTGTTTTTT; CDR3 protein: CASGRHRGQGDTGELFF
J gene: TRBJ2-2; clone size: NA; V gene: TRBV23-1; D gene: TRBD1; CDR3 DNA: TGCGCCAGCCCATCGACAGGGCCCGGCACCGGGGAGCTGTTTTTT; CDR3 protein: CASPSTGPGTGELFF
J gene: TRBJ2-7; clone size: NA; V gene: TRBV19; D gene: NA; CDR3 DNA: TGTGCCAGTAGTATGGGGACCGGCGTAACCTACGAGCAGTACTTC; CDR3 protein: CASSMGTGVTYEQYF
J gene: TRBJ2-3; clone size: NA; V gene: TRBV27; D gene: NA; CDR3 DNA: TGTGCCAGCAGTTTATCGAACTTACCCGATACGCAGTATTTT; CDR3 protein: CASSLSNLPDTQYF
J gene: TRBJ1-1; clone size: NA; V gene: TRBV6-5; D gene: NA; CDR3 DNA: TGTGCCAGCAGTCGAACAGGGAGGGAAGCTTTCTTT; CDR3 protein: CASSRTGREAFF
J gene: TRBJ1-2; clone size: once; V gene: TRBV11-2; D gene: NA; CDR3 DNA: TGTGCCAGCAGCTTTTCTTACAGCACTAACTATGGCTACACCTTC; CDR3 protein: CASSFSYSTNYGYTF
J gene: TRBJ1-1; clone size: NA; V gene: TRBV5-1; D gene: NA; CDR3 DNA: TGCGCCAGCAGCTTATATACCGGGACAACGACGACGTTACTTGAAGCTTTCTTT; CDR3 protein: CASSLYTGTTTTLLEAFF
J gene: TRBJ2-7; clone size: NA; V gene: TRBV4-3; D gene: NA; CDR3 DNA: TGCGCCAGCAGCCACACTCCCGGGGCGGAGTACGAGCAGTACTTC; CDR3 protein: CASSHTPGAEYEQYF
J gene: TRBJ2-3; clone size: NA; V gene: TRBV13; D gene: NA; CDR3 DNA: TGTGCCAGCAGCTTATACTACGCGGGAGATACGCAGTATTTT; CDR3 protein: CASSLYYAGDTQYF
J gene: TRBJ2-1; clone size: NA; V gene: TRBV9; D gene: NA; CDR3 DNA: TGTGCCAGCAGCGTAGACCAGTACAATGAGCAGTTCTTC; CDR3 protein: CASSVDQYNEQFF
J gene: TRBJ2-1; clone size: NA; V gene: TRBV5-4; D gene: TRBD2; CDR3 DNA: TGTGCCAGCAGCTTCGTTTACGGGCTATCGGGAGGGGAGCAGTTCTTC; CDR3 protein: CASSFVYGLSGGEQFF
J gene: TRBJ1-5; clone size: NA; V gene: TRBV19; D gene: TRBD1; CDR3 DNA: TGTGCCAGTAGTTCGGGACAGGGTCTCCTTAGCAATCAGCCCCAGCATTTT; CDR3 protein: CASSSGQGLLSNQPQHF
J gene: TRBJ2-3; clone size: NA; V gene: TRBV6-4; D gene: TRBD2; CDR3 DNA: TGTGCCAGCAGTGACTCTAGCGGGAGGGCCGATACGCAGTATTTT; CDR3 protein: CASSDSSGRADTQYF
J gene: TRBJ2-7; clone size: NA; V gene: TRBV5-1; D gene: NA; CDR3 DNA: TGCGCCAGCAGCCCTCAGCAGGGGTTCGAGCAGTACTTC; CDR3 protein: CASSPQQGFEQYF
J gene: TRBJ2-1; clone size: NA; V gene: TRBV4-1; D gene: NA; CDR3 DNA: TGCGCCAGCAGCCAAGGGGCAGGGAGCTACAATGAGCAGTTCTTC; CDR3 protein: CASSQGAGSYNEQFF
J gene: TRBJ2-1; clone size: NA; V gene: TRBV5-8; D gene: TRBD2; CDR3 DNA: TGTGCCAGCAGCCGGACTAGCGGAATTGAGCAGTTCTTC; CDR3 protein: CASSRTSGIEQFF
J gene: TRBJ2-7; clone size: NA; V gene: TRBV11-2; D gene: NA; CDR3 DNA: TGTGCCAGCAGCTTACCATTCGGGGGCGGCCCCTACGAGCAGTACTTC; CDR3 protein: CASSLPFGGGPYEQYF
J gene: TRBJ1-1; clone size: NA; V gene: TRBV10-3; D gene: NA; CDR3 DNA: TGTGCCATCAGCAAGAAGACAGGTCCTTCTGAAGCTTTCTTT; CDR3 protein: CAISKKTGPSEAFF
J gene: TRBJ2-5; clone size: NA; V gene: TRBV15; D gene: TRBD2; CDR3 DNA: TGTGCCACCAGCAGAGATCACATAGCTAGCGGGAGTGTTGGGGGAGAGACCCAGTACTTC; CDR3 protein: CATSRDHIASGSVGGETQYF
J gene: TRBJ2-2; clone size: NA; V gene: TRBV9; D gene: NA; CDR3 DNA: TGTGCCAGCAGCGTAGGGCGGACGAACACCGGGGAGCTGTTTTTT; CDR3 protein: CASSVGRTNTGELFF
J gene: TRBJ2-7; clone size: NA; V gene: TRBV29-1; D gene: NA; CDR3 DNA: TGCAGCGTTGAAGGGCTTGCGCGCGGGGCCTACGAGCAGTACTTC; CDR3 protein: CSVEGLARGAYEQYF
J gene: TRBJ1-2; clone size: few; V gene: TRBV7-9; D gene: NA; CDR3 DNA: TGTGCCAGCAGCTTAGGTAAAACCGGGGCCAGCCCTTATGGCTACACCTTC; CDR3 protein: CASSLGKTGASPYGYTF
J gene: TRBJ2-3; clone size: few; V gene: TRBV27; D gene: NA; CDR3 DNA: TGTGCCAGCAGAAAGGGGGACACAGATACGCAGTATTTT; CDR3 protein: CASRKGDTDTQYF
J gene: TRBJ2-7; clone size: NA; V gene: TRBV19; D gene: TRBD2; CDR3 DNA: TGTGCCAGTAGTGAATATAGCGGGAGGGGCCACGAGCAGTACTTC; CDR3 protein: CASSEYSGRGHEQYF
J gene: TRBJ2-3; clone size: once; V gene: TRBV5-1; D gene: NA; CDR3 DNA: TGCGCCAGCAGCTTGGAAGGGGCACCCACAGATACGCAGTATTTT; CDR3 protein: CASSLEGAPTDTQYF